The clone carrying this T cell receptor beta chain was observed a single time. Germline V gene data show CDR1 as MDHEN and CDR2 as SYDVKM. V lost 8 bases and J 2 bases, leaving 12 bases between the germline ends. The CDR3 covers 14 residues. Enrollment of patients from Seattle took place during active infection, with longitudinal follow-up. The data are from a study of blood T cell repertoires in COVID-19. Study-level background: Samples taken during acute and convalescent COVID-19 were collected in the United States, Italy and Spain. PBMCs, B-cell-depleted T cells, or T cells were the source of the cDNA or gDNA that made up the material.

Per the study methods: Quantification of nucleated cells was approximated via reference gene primer amplification. Assay used: immunoSEQ multiplex PCR; TCRdb lists only in-frame clones, some missing. Clone size and the V and J calls come from that table; the DNA yielded D and trimming. The table has 180,000 or so clones, 85% seen once; the top ten hold 15% to 20%. The sequencing sample was made of peripheral blood. The V and J genes are TRBV28 and TRBJ1-4; D possibly corresponds to TRBD1 (5 bases). This TCR was sampled from a person aged 65 to 79 with COVID-19, enrolled during active disease. CDR3 protein: CASASTETNEKLFF. The CDR3 region has the DNA TGTGCCAGCGCCTCGACAGAGACTAATGAAAAACTGTTTTTT.